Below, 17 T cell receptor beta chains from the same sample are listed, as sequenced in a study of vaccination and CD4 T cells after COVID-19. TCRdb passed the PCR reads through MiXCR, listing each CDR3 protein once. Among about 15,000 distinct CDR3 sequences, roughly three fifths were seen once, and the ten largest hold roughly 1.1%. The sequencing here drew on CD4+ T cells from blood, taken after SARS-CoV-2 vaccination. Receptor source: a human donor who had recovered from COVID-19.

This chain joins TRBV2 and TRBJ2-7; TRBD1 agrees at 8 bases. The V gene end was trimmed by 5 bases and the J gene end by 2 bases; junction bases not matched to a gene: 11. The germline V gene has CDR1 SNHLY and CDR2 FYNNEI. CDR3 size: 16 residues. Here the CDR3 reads CASSTGVQGATYEQYF. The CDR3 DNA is TGTGCCAGCAGTACCGGAGTCCAGGGGGCCACCTACGAGCAGTACTTC.

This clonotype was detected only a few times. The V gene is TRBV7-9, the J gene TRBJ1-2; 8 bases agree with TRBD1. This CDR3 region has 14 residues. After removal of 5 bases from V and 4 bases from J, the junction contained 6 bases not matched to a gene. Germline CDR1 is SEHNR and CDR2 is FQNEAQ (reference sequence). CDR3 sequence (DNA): TGTGCCAGCAGCGGAAACAGGGGGACCTATGGCTACACCTTC. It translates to CASSGNRGTYGYTF.

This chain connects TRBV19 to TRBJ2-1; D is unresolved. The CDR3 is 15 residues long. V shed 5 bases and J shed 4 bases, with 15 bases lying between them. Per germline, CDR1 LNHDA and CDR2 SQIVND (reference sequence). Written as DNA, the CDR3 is TGTGCCAGTAGTTCCCGGGCCGTTCCATACAATGAGCAGTTCTTC. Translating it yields CASSSRAVPYNEQFF.

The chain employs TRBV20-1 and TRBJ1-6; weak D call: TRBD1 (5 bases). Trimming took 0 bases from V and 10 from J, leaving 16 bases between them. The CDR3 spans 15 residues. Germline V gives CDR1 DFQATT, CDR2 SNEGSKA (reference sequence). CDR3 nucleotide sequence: TGCAGTGCTAGAGATCGCAGGGAGCGTAGCTCACCCCTCCACTTT. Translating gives CSARDRRERSSPLHF.

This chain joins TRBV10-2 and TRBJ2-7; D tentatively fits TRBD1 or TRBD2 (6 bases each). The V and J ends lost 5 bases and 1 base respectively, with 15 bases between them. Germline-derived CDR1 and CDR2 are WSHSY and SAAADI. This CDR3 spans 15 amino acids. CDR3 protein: CASSPRDIGSYEQYF. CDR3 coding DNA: TGCGCCAGCAGTCCGCGGGACATCGGGTCCTACGAGCAGTACTTC.

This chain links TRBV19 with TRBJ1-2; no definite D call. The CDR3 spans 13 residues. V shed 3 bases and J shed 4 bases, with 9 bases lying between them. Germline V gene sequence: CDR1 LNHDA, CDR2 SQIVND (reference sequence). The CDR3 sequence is CASSISGSYGYTF. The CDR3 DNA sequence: TGTGCCAGTAGTATTTCCGGCAGCTATGGCTACACCTTC.

In DNA form, the CDR3 reads TGTGCCAGCAGTAAAGACTATAGCAATCAGCCCCAGCATTTT. This sequence encodes CASSKDYSNQPQHF. The V call is TRBV9, the J call TRBJ1-5; D is uncertain. The V end lost 5 bases, the J end lost 0 bases, and 9 bases lay between the germline ends. Germline V gives CDR1 SGDLS, CDR2 YYNGEE. The length of the CDR3 is 14 residues.

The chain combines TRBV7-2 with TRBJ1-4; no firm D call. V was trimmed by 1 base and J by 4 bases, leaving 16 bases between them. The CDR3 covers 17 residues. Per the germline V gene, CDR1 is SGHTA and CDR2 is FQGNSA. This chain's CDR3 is CASSLGSTDWGNEKLFF. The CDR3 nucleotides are TGTGCCAGCAGCTTAGGGTCGACCGACTGGGGTAATGAAAAACTGTTTTTT.

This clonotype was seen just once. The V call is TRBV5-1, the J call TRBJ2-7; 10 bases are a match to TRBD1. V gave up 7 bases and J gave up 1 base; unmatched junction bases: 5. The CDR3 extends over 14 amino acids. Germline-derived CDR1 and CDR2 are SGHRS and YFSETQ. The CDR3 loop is CASGPDRGSYEQYF. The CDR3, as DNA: TGCGCCAGCGGACCGGACAGGGGGTCCTACGAGCAGTACTTC. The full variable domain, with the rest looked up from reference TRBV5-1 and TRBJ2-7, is KAGVTQTPRYLIKTRGQQVTLSCSPISGHRSVSWYQQTPGQGLQFLFEYFSETQRNKGNFPGRFSGRQFSNSRSEMNVSTLELGDSALYLCASGPDRGSYEQYFGPGTRLTVT.

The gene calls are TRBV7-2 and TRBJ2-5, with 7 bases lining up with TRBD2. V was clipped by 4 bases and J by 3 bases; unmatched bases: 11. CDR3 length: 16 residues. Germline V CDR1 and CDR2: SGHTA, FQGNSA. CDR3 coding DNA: TGTGCCAGCAGCTCAAATCCGGGACTACTAGAAGAGACCCAGTACTTC. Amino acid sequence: CASSSNPGLLEETQYF.

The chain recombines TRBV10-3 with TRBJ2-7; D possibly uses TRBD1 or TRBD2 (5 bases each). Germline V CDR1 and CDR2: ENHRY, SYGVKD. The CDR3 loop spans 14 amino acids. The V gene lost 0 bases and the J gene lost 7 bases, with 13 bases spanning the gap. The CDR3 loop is CAISESGEQWEQYF. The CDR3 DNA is TGTGCCATCAGTGAGTCGGGGGAGCAGTGGGAGCAGTACTTC.

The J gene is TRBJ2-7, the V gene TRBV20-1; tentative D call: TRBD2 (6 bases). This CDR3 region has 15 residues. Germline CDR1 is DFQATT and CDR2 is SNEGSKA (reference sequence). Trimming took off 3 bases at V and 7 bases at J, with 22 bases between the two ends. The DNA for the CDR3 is TGCAGTGCTAGGGGGAGGACGGAGAATTACGGGGAGCAGTACTTC. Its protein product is CSARGRTENYGEQYF.

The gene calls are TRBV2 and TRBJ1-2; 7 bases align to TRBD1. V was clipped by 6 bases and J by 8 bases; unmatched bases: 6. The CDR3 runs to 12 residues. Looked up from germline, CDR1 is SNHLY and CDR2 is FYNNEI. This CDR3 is CASRKGAGGYTF. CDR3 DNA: TGTGCCAGCAGAAAGGGGGCAGGGGGCTACACCTTC. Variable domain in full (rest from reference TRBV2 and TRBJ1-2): EPEVTQTPSHQVTQMGQEVILRCVPISNHLYFYWYRQILGQKVEFLVSFYNNEISEKSEIFDDQFSVERPDGSNFTLKIRSTKLEDSAMYFCASRKGAGGYTFGSGTRLTVV.

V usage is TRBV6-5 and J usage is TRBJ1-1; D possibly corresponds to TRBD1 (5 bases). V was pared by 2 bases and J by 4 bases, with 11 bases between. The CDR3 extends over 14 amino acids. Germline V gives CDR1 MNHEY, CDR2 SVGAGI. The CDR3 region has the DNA TGTGCCAGCAGTTACGAGGGGAGAAGCACTGAAGCTTTCTTT. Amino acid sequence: CASSYEGRSTEAFF.

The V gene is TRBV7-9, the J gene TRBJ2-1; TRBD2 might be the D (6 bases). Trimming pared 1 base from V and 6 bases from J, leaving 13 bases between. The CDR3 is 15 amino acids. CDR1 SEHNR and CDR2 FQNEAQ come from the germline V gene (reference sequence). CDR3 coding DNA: TGTGCCAGCAGCTTAGGAGGCGCGGGAACCAATGAGCAGTTCTTC. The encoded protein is CASSLGGAGTNEQFF.

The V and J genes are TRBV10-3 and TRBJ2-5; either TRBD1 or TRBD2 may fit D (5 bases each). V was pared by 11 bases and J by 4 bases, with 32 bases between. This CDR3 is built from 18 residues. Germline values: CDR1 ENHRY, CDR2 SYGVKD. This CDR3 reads CASYPGTESPSGRETQYF. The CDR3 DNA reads TGTGCCTCCTACCCCGGGACCGAATCCCCGAGTGGTCGAGAGACCCAGTACTTC.

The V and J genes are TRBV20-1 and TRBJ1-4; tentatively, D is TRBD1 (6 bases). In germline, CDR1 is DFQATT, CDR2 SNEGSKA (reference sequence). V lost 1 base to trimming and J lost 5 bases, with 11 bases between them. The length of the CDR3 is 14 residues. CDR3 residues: CSARGSGANEKLFF. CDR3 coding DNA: TGCAGTGCTAGAGGATCAGGGGCGAATGAAAAACTGTTTTTT.